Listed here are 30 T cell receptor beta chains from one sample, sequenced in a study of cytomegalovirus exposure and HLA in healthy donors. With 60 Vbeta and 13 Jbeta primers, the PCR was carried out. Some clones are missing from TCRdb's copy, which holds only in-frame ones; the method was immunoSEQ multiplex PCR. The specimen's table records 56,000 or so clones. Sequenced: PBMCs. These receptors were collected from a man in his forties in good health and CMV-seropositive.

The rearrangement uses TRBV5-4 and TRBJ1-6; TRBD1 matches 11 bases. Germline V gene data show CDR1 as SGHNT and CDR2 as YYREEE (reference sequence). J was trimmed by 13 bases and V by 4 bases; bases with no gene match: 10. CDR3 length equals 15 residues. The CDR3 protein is CASSERDRGAWPLHF. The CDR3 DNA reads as TGTGCCAGCAGCGAACGGGACAGGGGGGCCTGGCCCCTCCACTTT. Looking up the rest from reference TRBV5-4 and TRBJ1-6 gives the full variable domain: ETGVTQSPTHLIKTRGQQVTLRCSSQSGHNTVSWYQQALGQGPQFIFQYYREEENGRGNFPPRFSGLQFPNYSSELNVNALELDDSALYLCASSERDRGAWPLHFGNGTRLTVT.

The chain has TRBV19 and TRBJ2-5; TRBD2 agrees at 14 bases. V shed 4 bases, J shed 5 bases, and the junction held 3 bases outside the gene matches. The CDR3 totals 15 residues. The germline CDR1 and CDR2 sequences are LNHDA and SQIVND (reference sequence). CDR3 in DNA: TGTGCCAGTAGTACGACTAGCGGGGGGGTGGAGACCCAGTACTTC. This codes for CASSTTSGGVETQYF.

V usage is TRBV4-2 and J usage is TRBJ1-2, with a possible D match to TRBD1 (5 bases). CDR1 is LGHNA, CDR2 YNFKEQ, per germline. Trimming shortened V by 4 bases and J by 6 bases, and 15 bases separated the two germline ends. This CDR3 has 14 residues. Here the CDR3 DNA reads TGTGCCAGCAGCCCGACAGCACCTCGGGATGGCTACACCTTC. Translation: CASSPTAPRDGYTF.

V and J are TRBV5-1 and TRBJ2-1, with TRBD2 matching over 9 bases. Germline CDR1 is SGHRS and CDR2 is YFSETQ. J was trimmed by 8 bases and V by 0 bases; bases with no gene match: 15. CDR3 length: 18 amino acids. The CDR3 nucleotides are TGCGCCAGCAGCTTGGAGGCCTCGGGGGTTAGCGGGAGCCATGAGCAGTTCTTC. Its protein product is CASSLEASGVSGSHEQFF.

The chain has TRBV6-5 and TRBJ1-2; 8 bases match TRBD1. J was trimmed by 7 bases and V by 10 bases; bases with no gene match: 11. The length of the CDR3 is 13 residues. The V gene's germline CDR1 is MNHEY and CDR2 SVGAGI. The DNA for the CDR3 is TGTGCCACCACGGACAGGGCCCTGGGTGGCTACACCTTC. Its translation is CATTDRALGGYTF.

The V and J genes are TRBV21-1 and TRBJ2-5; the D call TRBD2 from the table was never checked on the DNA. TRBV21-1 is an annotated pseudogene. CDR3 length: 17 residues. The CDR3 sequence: CASSKRRRLPEAETQYF. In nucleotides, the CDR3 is TGTGCCAGCAGCAAAAGACGCAGACTACCGGAAGCGGAGACCCAGTACTTC.

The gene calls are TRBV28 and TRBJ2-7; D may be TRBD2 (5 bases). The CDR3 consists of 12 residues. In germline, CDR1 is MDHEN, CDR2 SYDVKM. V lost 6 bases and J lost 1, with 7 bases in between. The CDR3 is CASSEGSYEQYF. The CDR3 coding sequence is TGTGCCAGCAGCGAGGGATCCTACGAGCAGTACTTC.

In DNA form, the CDR3 reads TGTGCCAGCAGTAACCTTCACAGGGACACCGGGGAGCTGTTTTTT. This translates into CASSNLHRDTGELFF. The V gene is TRBV25-1, the J gene TRBJ2-2, with D perhaps TRBD1 (6 bases). The V and J ends lost 5 bases and 3 bases respectively, with 13 bases between them. The CDR3 has 15 amino acids. Per germline, CDR1 MGHDK and CDR2 SYGVNS. The variable domain in full, with the rest retrieved from reference TRBV25-1 and TRBJ2-2, is EADIYQTPRYLVIGTGKKITLECSQTMGHDKMYWYQQDPGMELHLIHYSYGVNSTEKGDLSSESTVSRIRTEHFPLTLESARPSHTSQYLCASSNLHRDTGELFFGEGSRLTVL.

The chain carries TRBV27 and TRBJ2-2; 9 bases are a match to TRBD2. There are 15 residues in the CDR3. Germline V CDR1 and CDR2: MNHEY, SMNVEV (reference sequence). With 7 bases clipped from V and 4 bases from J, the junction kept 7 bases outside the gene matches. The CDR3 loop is CASKWASGVTGELFF. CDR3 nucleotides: TGTGCCAGCAAGTGGGCTAGCGGGGTCACCGGGGAGCTGTTTTTT.

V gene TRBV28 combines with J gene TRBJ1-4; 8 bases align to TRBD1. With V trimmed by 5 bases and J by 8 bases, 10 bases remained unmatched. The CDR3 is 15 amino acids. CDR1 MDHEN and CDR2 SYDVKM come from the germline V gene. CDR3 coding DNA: TGTGCCAGCAGTCCGCCTCAGGGGGCTAGGGAAAAACTGTTTTTT. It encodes CASSPPQGAREKLFF. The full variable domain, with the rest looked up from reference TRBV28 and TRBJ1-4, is DVKVTQSSRYLVKRTGEKVFLECVQDMDHENMFWYRQDPGLGLRLIYFSYDVKMKEKGDIPEGYSVSREKKERFSLILESASTNQTSMYLCASSPPQGAREKLFFGSGTQLSVL.

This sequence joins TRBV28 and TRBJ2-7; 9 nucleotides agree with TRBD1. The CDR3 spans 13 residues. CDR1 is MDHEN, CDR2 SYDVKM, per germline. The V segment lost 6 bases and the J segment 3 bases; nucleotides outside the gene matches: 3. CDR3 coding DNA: TGTGCCAGCAGCGGGGACAGGGTCTACGAGCAGTACTTC. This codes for CASSGDRVYEQYF.

The CDR3 sequence: CAWSVSSGDTEAFF. The CDR3 bases are TGTGCCTGGAGTGTAAGTTCCGGGGACACTGAAGCTTTCTTT. The V call is TRBV30, the J call TRBJ1-1; D is uncertain. Germline V gives CDR1 GTSNPN, CDR2 SVGIG (reference sequence). V shed 0 bases and J shed 3 bases, with 11 bases lying between them. CDR3 size: 14 residues.

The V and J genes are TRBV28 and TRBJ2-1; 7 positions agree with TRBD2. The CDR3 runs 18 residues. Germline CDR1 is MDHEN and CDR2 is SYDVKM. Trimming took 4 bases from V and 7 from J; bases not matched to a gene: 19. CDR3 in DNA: TGTGCCAGCAGTTCGGCCGGCATCAGCGGGAAGGCGGGAAATGAGCAGTTCTTC. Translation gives CASSSAGISGKAGNEQFF.

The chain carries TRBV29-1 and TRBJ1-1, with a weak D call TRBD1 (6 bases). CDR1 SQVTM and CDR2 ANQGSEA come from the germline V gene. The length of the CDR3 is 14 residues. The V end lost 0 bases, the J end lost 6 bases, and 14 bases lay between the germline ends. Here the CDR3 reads CSVEDLQGIPEAFF. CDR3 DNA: TGCAGCGTTGAAGATCTACAGGGAATCCCTGAAGCTTTCTTT.

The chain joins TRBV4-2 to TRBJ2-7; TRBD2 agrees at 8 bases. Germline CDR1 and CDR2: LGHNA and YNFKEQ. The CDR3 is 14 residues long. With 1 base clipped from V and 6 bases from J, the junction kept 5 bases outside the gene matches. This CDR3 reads CASSQALAGGEQYF. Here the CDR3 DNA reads TGTGCCAGCAGCCAAGCCCTAGCGGGCGGCGAGCAGTACTTC.

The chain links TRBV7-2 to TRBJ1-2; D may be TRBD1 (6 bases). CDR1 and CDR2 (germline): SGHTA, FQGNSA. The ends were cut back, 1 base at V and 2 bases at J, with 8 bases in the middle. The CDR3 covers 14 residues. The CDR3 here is CASSLETGNYGYTF. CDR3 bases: TGTGCCAGCAGCTTAGAAACAGGGAACTATGGCTACACCTTC.

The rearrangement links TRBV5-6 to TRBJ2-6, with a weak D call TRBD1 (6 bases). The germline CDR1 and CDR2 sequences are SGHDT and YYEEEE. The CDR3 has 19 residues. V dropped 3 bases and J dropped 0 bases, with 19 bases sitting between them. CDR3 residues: CASSSTGTRDLSGANVLTF. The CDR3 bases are TGTGCCAGCAGCTCAACCGGGACAAGGGATCTCTCTGGGGCCAACGTCCTGACTTTC.

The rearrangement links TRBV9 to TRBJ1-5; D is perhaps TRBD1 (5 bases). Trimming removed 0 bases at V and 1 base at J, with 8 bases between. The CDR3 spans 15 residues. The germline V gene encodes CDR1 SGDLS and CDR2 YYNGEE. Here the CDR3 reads CASSVGTNSNQPQHF. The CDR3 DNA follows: TGTGCCAGCAGCGTAGGGACAAACAGCAATCAGCCCCAGCATTTT.

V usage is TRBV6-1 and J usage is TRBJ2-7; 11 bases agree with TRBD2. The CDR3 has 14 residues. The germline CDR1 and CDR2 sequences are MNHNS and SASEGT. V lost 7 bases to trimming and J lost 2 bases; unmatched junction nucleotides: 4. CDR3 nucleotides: TGTGCCAGCAAGGGACTAGCGGAGCCCTACGAGCAGTACTTC. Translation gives CASKGLAEPYEQYF.

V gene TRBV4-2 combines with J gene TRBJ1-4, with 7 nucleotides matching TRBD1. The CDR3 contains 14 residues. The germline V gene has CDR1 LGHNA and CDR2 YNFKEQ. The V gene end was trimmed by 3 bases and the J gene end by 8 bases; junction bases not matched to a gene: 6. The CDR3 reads CASSHGQEGEKLFF. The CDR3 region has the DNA TGTGCCAGCAGCCACGGACAGGAGGGAGAAAAACTGTTTTTT.

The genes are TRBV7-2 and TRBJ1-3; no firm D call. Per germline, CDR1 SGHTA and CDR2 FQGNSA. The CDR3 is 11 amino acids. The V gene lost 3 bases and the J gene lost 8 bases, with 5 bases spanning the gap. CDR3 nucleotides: TGTGCCAGCAGCTTGGAGGACACCATATATTTT. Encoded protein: CASSLEDTIYF.

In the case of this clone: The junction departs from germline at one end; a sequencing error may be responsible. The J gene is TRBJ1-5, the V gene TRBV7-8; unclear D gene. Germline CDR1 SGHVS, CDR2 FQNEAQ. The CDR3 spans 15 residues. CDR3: CASGFRKEGNQPQHF. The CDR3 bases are TGTGCCAGCGGCTTTCGGAAGGAGGGCAATCAGCCCCAGCATTTT. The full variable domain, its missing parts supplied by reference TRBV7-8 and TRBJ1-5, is GAGVSQSPRYKVAKRGQDVALRCDPISGHVSLFWYQQALGQGPEFLTYFQNEAQLDKSGLPSDRFFAERPEGSVSTLKIQRTQQEDSAVYLCASGFRKEGNQPQHFGDGTRLSIL.

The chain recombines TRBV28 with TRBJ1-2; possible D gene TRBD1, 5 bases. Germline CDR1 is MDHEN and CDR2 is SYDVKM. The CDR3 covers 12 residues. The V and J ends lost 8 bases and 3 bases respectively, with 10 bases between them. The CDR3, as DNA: TGTGCCAGCGGCTCGGGGGACTATGGCTACACCTTC. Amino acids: CASGSGDYGYTF.

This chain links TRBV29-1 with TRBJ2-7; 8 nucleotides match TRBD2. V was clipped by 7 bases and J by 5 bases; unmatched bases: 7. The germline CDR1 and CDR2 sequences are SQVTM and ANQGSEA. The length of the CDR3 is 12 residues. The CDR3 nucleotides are TGCAGCGCTTTCGGACTAGCTGACGAGCAGTACTTC. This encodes CSAFGLADEQYF.

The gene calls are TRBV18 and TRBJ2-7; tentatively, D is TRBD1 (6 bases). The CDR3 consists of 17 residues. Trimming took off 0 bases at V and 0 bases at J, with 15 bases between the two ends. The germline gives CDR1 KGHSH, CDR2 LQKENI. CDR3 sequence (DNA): TGTGCCAGCTCACCACCCACCCCGGACAGCGTCTCCTACGAGCAGTACTTC. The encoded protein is CASSPPTPDSVSYEQYF.

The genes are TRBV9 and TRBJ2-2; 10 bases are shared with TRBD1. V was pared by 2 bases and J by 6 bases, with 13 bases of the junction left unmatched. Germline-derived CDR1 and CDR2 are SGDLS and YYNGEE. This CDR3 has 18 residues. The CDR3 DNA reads TGTGCCAGCAGCGTTCCGGGACAGGGGACGCAACCGGCCGGGGAGCTGTTTTTT. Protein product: CASSVPGQGTQPAGELFF.

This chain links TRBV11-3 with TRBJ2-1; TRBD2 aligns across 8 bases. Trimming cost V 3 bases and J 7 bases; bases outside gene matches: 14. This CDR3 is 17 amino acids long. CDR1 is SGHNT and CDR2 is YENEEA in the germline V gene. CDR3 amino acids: CASSFRSLALAGNEQFF. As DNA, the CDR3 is TGTGCCAGCAGCTTTAGGTCCCTAGCGCTAGCGGGTAATGAGCAGTTCTTC.

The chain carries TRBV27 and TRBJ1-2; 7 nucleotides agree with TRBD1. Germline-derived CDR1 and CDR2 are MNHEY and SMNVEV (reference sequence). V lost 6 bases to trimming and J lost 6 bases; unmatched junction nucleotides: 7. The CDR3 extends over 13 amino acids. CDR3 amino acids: CASRGGQIDGYTF. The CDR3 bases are TGTGCCAGCAGAGGGGGCCAAATTGATGGCTACACCTTC.

The CDR3 nucleotides are TGCGCCAGCAGCTTGTTTCGACAGGAGCTTAGGCCCGATACGCAGTATTTT. Translated, it gives CASSLFRQELRPDTQYF. The V call is TRBV5-1, the J call TRBJ2-3; possibly TRBD1 for D (6 bases). Germline loops: CDR1 SGHRS, CDR2 YFSETQ. The length of the CDR3 is 17 residues. Trimming cost V 1 base and J 6 bases, with 21 bases left between them.

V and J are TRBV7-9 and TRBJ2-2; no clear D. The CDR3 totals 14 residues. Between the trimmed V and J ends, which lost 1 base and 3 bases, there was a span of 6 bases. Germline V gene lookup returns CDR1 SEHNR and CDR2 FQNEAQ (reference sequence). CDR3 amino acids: CASSLVSYTGELFF. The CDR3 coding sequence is TGTGCCAGCAGCTTAGTGTCTTACACCGGGGAGCTGTTTTTT. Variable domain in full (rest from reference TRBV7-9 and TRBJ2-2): DTGVSQNPRHKITKRGQNVTFRCDPISEHNRLYWYRQTLGQGPEFLTYFQNEAQLEKSRLLSDRFSAERPKGSFSTLEIQRTEQGDSAMYLCASSLVSYTGELFFGEGSRLTVL.